One sample yielded the 19 T cell receptor beta chains listed below, sequenced in a study of control samples from healthy donors and cancer patients (dated by TCRdb to the early 2020s). The protocol used for the library was the immunoSEQ multiplex PCR assay. In TCRdb, the immuneACCESS table is reduced to in-frame sequences with V and J assigned. These tables do not hold every clone; where another copy was compared, an unresolved V gene accounts for under half, and the others remain unexplained. This sample is represented by 90,000 to 110,000 clones; 83% of them were singletons. Together, the top ten hold around 13% of the sample. Sequenced input: blood. The receptors were sampled from a woman aged 45-59 years in good health.

This clone was seen only once. The chain links TRBV30 to TRBJ1-5, with 7 positions matching TRBD1. Germline V gene sequence: CDR1 GTSNPN, CDR2 SVGIG (reference sequence). The CDR3 is made up of 14 amino acids. V lost 4 bases, J lost 5 bases, and 8 bases stayed unmatched. In nucleotides, the CDR3 is TGTGCCTGGACCCCCGGGACAGAAGATCAGCCCCAGCATTTT. It is translated as CAWTPGTEDQPQHF.

The chain recombines TRBV5-6 with TRBJ2-7, with 12 bases lining up with TRBD1. There are 17 residues in the CDR3. Germline V gene data show CDR1 as SGHDT and CDR2 as YYEEEE. Trimming cost V 5 bases and J 5 bases; bases outside gene matches: 14. The CDR3 sequence: CASSRIFPGQGADEQYF. The CDR3, as DNA: TGTGCCAGCAGTAGAATCTTTCCGGGACAGGGGGCGGACGAGCAGTACTTC. Complete variable domain (other parts from reference TRBV5-6 and TRBJ2-7): DAGVTQSPTHLIKTRGQQVTLRCSPKSGHDTVSWYQQALGQGPQFIFQYYEEEERQRGNFPDRFSGHQFPNYSSELNVNALLLGDSALYLCASSRIFPGQGADEQYFGPGTRLTVT.

The chain employs TRBV4-2 and TRBJ2-3; TRBD2 matches 9 bases. V shed 0 bases, J shed 0 bases, and the junction held 4 bases outside the gene matches. The CDR3 consists of 17 residues. Germline lookup yields CDR1 LGHNA and CDR2 YNFKEQ. The CDR3 loop reads CASSQDGLAGSTDTQYF. CDR3 DNA: TGTGCCAGCAGCCAAGACGGCCTAGCGGGGAGCACAGATACGCAGTATTTT.

The V and J genes are TRBV11-2 and TRBJ2-7; 12 bases match TRBD2. The V gene end was trimmed by 6 bases and the J gene end by 5 bases; junction bases not matched to a gene: 8. This CDR3 is 15 amino acids long. Germline V gene lookup returns CDR1 SGHAT and CDR2 FQNNGV. The CDR3 loop reads CASSPTSGRYHEQYF. The CDR3 region has the DNA TGTGCCAGCAGTCCTACTAGCGGGAGGTACCACGAGCAGTACTTC.

This chain uses TRBV29-1 with TRBJ1-1; D unclear. V lost 5 bases, J lost 0 bases, and 10 bases lay in between. The CDR3 is 13 amino acids. Per the germline V gene, CDR1 is SQVTM and CDR2 is ANQGSEA. The CDR3 protein is CSVITVLNTEAFF. The DNA for the CDR3 is TGCAGCGTTATAACAGTTTTGAACACTGAAGCTTTCTTT.

V usage is TRBV7-6 and J usage is TRBJ2-3, with 7 bases aligning to TRBD2. The V and J ends lost 4 bases and 3 bases, in that order; junction bases with no gene match: 10. The CDR3 is 16 residues long. Germline CDR1 reads SGHVS; CDR2 reads FNYEAQ. CDR3 sequence reads: CASSYIPGGYTDTQYF. The DNA of the CDR3 is TGTGCCAGCAGCTACATCCCGGGGGGTTATACAGATACGCAGTATTTT.

This rearrangement joins TRBV5-1 to TRBJ2-3; 7 bases match TRBD1. Germline-derived CDR1 and CDR2 are SGHRS and YFSETQ. After removal of 7 bases from V and 1 base from J, the junction contained 12 bases not matched to a gene. The CDR3 has 16 residues. CDR3 in DNA: TGCGCCAGCCGTCCCGGGACAGCCGCGGGCACAGATACGCAGTATTTT. It codes for CASRPGTAAGTDTQYF.

The chain employs TRBV6-2 or TRBV6-3 and TRBJ2-3; D is perhaps TRBD1 or TRBD2 (5 bases each). Germline CDR1 reads MNHEY; CDR2 reads SVGEGT. The CDR3 loop spans 15 amino acids. The V and J ends lost 5 bases and 2 bases respectively, with 14 bases between them. CDR3 region: CASSALTGTTDTQYF. The CDR3 coding sequence is TGTGCCAGCAGTGCCCTGACTGGGACCACAGATACGCAGTATTTT.

V gene TRBV6-2 or TRBV6-3 combines with J gene TRBJ1-1, with TRBD1 as a possible D gene (6 bases). Germline V lookup: CDR1 MNHEY, CDR2 SVGEGT. The CDR3 spans 16 residues. Between the trimmed V and J ends, which lost 6 bases and 0 bases, there was a span of 17 bases. The DNA of the CDR3 is TGTGCCAGCAGGCCTTCGGGGGCACCCATGAACACTGAAGCTTTCTTT. Translated, it gives CASRPSGAPMNTEAFF.

This clone has a handful of counts. The V gene is TRBV28, the J gene TRBJ1-2; TRBD1 is a possible D gene (6 bases). This CDR3 contains 16 residues. Germline V gene data show CDR1 as MDHEN and CDR2 as SYDVKM. Trimming cost V 4 bases and J 8 bases, with 23 bases left between them. DNA of the CDR3: TGTGCCAGCAGTTCTCAAGCCGCTCCGGGGGCGTTGGGCTACACCTTC. Encoded protein: CASSSQAAPGALGYTF.

This chain joins TRBV5-1 and TRBJ2-5; 11 bases align to TRBD2. In germline, CDR1 is SGHRS, CDR2 YFSETQ. This CDR3 contains 17 residues. V was pared by 0 bases and J by 4 bases, with 8 bases of the junction left unmatched. CDR3 sequence reads: CASSLGPGLAEGETQYF. Here the CDR3 DNA reads TGCGCCAGCAGCTTGGGTCCGGGACTAGCGGAGGGAGAGACCCAGTACTTC.

This clone was detected only a few times. This chain uses TRBV7-9 with TRBJ2-5; 8 nucleotides match TRBD2. The CDR3 covers 15 residues. After removal of 0 bases from V and 5 bases from J, the junction contained 5 bases not matched to a gene. From germline, CDR1 is SEHNR and CDR2 FQNEAQ (reference sequence). The CDR3 sequence is CASSLATGGMETQYF. CDR3 sequence (DNA): TGTGCCAGCAGCTTAGCGACGGGGGGGATGGAGACCCAGTACTTC. Full variable domain (remainder filled in from reference TRBV7-9 and TRBJ2-5): DTGVSQNPRHKITKRGQNVTFRCDPISEHNRLYWYRQTLGQGPEFLTYFQNEAQLEKSRLLSDRFSAERPKGSFSTLEIQRTEQGDSAMYLCASSLATGGMETQYFGPGTRLLVL.

The V call is TRBV6-5, the J call TRBJ2-3, with 10 bases fitting TRBD1. The CDR3 is 14 amino acids. CDR1 and CDR2 (germline): MNHEY, SVGAGI. V lost 6 bases to trimming and J lost 5 bases; unmatched junction nucleotides: 5. The DNA of the CDR3 is TGTGCCAGCAGAAGGGACAGGGGACAAGATACGCAGTATTTT. Encoded protein: CASRRDRGQDTQYF.

The chain is built from TRBV29-1 and TRBJ2-1; unclear D gene. Germline V gene data show CDR1 as SQVTM and CDR2 as ANQGSEA. The V gene lost 7 bases and the J gene lost 4 bases, with 8 bases spanning the gap. This CDR3 region has 11 residues. The CDR3 coding sequence is TGCAGCGGAGGATTATACAATGAGCAGTTCTTC. The encoded protein is CSGGLYNEQFF.

The V and J genes are TRBV5-6 and TRBJ2-7; 8 positions agree with TRBD1. Germline V CDR1 and CDR2: SGHDT, YYEEEE. Trimming at V came to 4 bases and at J to 3 bases, leaving 12 bases not matched to a gene. The CDR3 sequence is 16 residues long. The CDR3 region is CASSPRRTGMVYEQYF. CDR3 sequence (DNA): TGTGCCAGCAGCCCCAGACGGACAGGGATGGTCTACGAGCAGTACTTC.

The chain combines TRBV5-1 with TRBJ2-1, with D possibly matching TRBD2 (5 bases). The CDR3 is made up of 15 amino acids. V lost 4 bases and J 0 bases, leaving 11 bases between the germline ends. Germline-derived CDR1 and CDR2 are SGHRS and YFSETQ. The CDR3: CASSPSGPSYNEQFF. CDR3 nucleotide sequence: TGCGCCAGCAGCCCAAGCGGACCCTCCTACAATGAGCAGTTCTTC.

Concerning this clone: At one of its ends the junction is not consistent with the germline gene, which may arise from a read error. The gene calls are TRBV7-7 and TRBJ2-5; D unresolved. CDR3 length equals 14 residues. Germline CDR1 and CDR2: SSHAT and FNYEAQ (reference sequence). The CDR3 DNA reads as TGTGCTAGCAGCTCCGGCCAGACATTAGAGACCCAGTACTTC. This translates into CASSSGQTLETQYF.

The chain links TRBV5-5 to TRBJ2-5, with D perhaps assigned TRBD1 or TRBD2 (5 bases each). The CDR3 is made up of 16 amino acids. Trimming left V 2 bases short and J 5 bases short, with 19 bases between. Germline assignment: CDR1 SGHKS and CDR2 YYEKEE (reference sequence). The CDR3 reads CASSFEGRGTGETQYF. Written as DNA, the CDR3 is TGTGCCAGCAGCTTTGAGGGGCGTGGGACCGGGGAGACCCAGTACTTC.

This sequence joins TRBV6-5 and TRBJ2-3, with 8 nucleotides matching TRBD1. The J segment lost 8 bases and the V segment lost 7 bases, leaving 11 bases of the junction unmatched. This CDR3 has 14 residues. Germline lookup yields CDR1 MNHEY and CDR2 SVGAGI. The CDR3 DNA is TGTGCCAGCAAGACCTACAGGGGGTATGGTACGCAGTATTTT. Encoded protein: CASKTYRGYGTQYF.